These 18 T cell receptor beta chains share one sample of origin, sequenced in a study of radiotherapy plus CTLA-4 blockade in lung cancer. Sequencing was performed with immunoSEQ multiplex PCR; in TCRdb, only in-frame clones are kept and a portion is missing. The table shows approximately 34,000 clones, with 70% occurring only once. The sequenced sample was peripheral blood, obtained from a patient treated with radiotherapy plus ipilimumab. These receptor sequences come from a human donor with non-small cell lung cancer who had stable disease on radiotherapy plus ipilimumab.

The V and J genes are TRBV5-1 and TRBJ2-7; TRBD2 matches at 7 bases. After removal of 4 bases from V and 2 bases from J, the junction contained 9 bases not matched to a gene. The CDR3 has 15 amino acids. CDR1 and CDR2 (germline): SGHRS, YFSETQ. Here the CDR3 reads CASSPLSGQTYEQYF. Written as DNA, the CDR3 is TGCGCCAGCAGCCCCCTTAGCGGGCAGACCTACGAGCAGTACTTC.

The chain has TRBV5-6 and TRBJ1-2; TRBD1 matches at 7 bases. V gave up 0 bases and J gave up 2 bases; unmatched junction bases: 4. Germline V gene data show CDR1 as SGHDT and CDR2 as YYEEEE. The CDR3 has 15 residues. CDR3 region: CASSLVGGKNYGYTF. CDR3 nucleotides: TGTGCCAGCAGCTTGGTAGGGGGCAAGAACTATGGCTACACCTTC.

V usage is TRBV28 and J usage is TRBJ2-5, with D uncertain. From germline, CDR1 is MDHEN and CDR2 SYDVKM. V lost 3 bases, J lost 4 bases, and 12 bases lay in between. The CDR3 is made up of 14 amino acids. CDR3 DNA: TGTGCCAGCAGTTTGCCCCGGGTAGTAGAGACCCAGTACTTC. Amino acids: CASSLPRVVETQYF.

This clone was seen just once. This rearrangement joins TRBV5-1 to TRBJ2-1; TRBD2 matches 8 bases. V lost 1 base to trimming and J lost 5 bases; unmatched junction nucleotides: 8. CDR3 length: 16 residues. CDR1 and CDR2 from the germline V gene are SGHRS and YFSETQ. The chain's CDR3 is CASSLRPAGDNNEQFF. The CDR3, as DNA: TGCGCCAGCAGCTTGCGTCCAGCGGGAGACAACAATGAGCAGTTCTTC.

The genes are TRBV7-8 and TRBJ1-3, with 8 nucleotides matching TRBD1. The germline CDR1 and CDR2 sequences are SGHVS and FQNEAQ. The CDR3 contains 16 residues. The J segment lost 1 base and the V segment lost 1 base, leaving 3 bases of the junction unmatched. Here the CDR3 reads CASSLVQGESGNTIYF. The CDR3 nucleotides read TGTGCCAGCAGCTTAGTACAGGGGGAATCTGGAAACACCATATATTTT.

The V and J genes are TRBV6-1 and TRBJ1-2, with 9 bases fitting TRBD1. With V trimmed by 2 bases and J by 8 bases, 12 bases remained unmatched. The CDR3 runs 16 residues. Germline assignment: CDR1 MNHNS and CDR2 SASEGT. The CDR3 sequence is CASSEPGQGQRSGYTF. The CDR3 coding sequence is TGTGCCAGCAGTGAACCGGGACAGGGCCAACGGTCGGGCTACACCTTC.

The genes are TRBV14 and TRBJ2-3; D not resolved. CDR1 SGHDN and CDR2 FVKESK come from the germline V gene. With 4 bases removed from V and 0 bases from J, the gap between germline ends came to 14 bases. CDR3 length equals 16 residues. The CDR3 coding sequence is TGTGCCAGCAGCCCTCGGCTGAGTGGGAGCACAGATACGCAGTATTTT. As protein: CASSPRLSGSTDTQYF.

This chain connects TRBV21-1 to TRBJ2-2; the table's D gene call, TRBD2, was not cross checked with the DNA. TRBV21-1 is a pseudogene locus. CDR3 length: 19 amino acids. This CDR3 reads CASSKAPPAGASETGELFF. CDR3 in DNA: TGTGCCAGCAGCAAAGCGCCCCCAGCGGGAGCGTCGGAAACCGGGGAGCTGTTTTTT.

V gene TRBV7-8 combines with J gene TRBJ2-5, with 14 positions matching TRBD2. Unmatched junction bases numbered 14, after V lost 4 bases and J lost 7 bases. Germline V lookup: CDR1 SGHVS, CDR2 FQNEAQ. The CDR3 is made up of 18 amino acids. The CDR3 DNA is TGTGCCAGCAGCTCACGACTAGCGGGAGGGACAAAGTCGGGGACCCAGTACTTC. Amino acids: CASSSRLAGGTKSGTQYF.

This chain uses TRBV6-5 with TRBJ1-2, with 8 bases fitting TRBD1. V shed 4 bases, J shed 6 bases, and the junction held 4 bases outside the gene matches. The CDR3 has 13 residues. Germline CDR1 and CDR2: MNHEY and SVGAGI. CDR3 amino acids: CASSLDRVDGYTF. In DNA form, the CDR3 reads TGTGCCAGCAGTTTGGACAGGGTTGATGGCTACACCTTC.

As to this clone: Relative to the germline gene, one junction end is altered; a read error may explain this. The chain carries TRBV2 and TRBJ2-1; 8 bases are shared with TRBD2. CDR3 size: 13 residues. From germline, CDR1 is SNHLY and CDR2 FYNNEI. The CDR3 DNA sequence: TGTGCCAGCAGGGAAGCGGGAGTTTGGGAGCAGTTCTTC. As protein: CASREAGVWEQFF.

The V and J genes are TRBV6-1 and TRBJ2-1; D is possibly TRBD2 (6 bases). The CDR3 is 16 residues long. CDR1 and CDR2 from the germline V gene are MNHNS and SASEGT. V was shortened by 4 bases and J by 0 bases, with 13 bases between the two germline ends. CDR3 region: CASSVRRASSYNEQFF. CDR3 sequence (DNA): TGTGCCAGCAGTGTTCGGAGGGCTTCCTCCTACAATGAGCAGTTCTTC.

This clone was detected a few times. The rearrangement joins TRBV5-4 to TRBJ1-2; D perhaps matches TRBD1 (5 bases). Germline V gene lookup returns CDR1 SGHNT and CDR2 YYREEE (reference sequence). This CDR3 is built from 16 residues. Trimming pared 4 bases from V and 0 bases from J, leaving 16 bases between. The DNA of the CDR3 is TGTGCCAGCAGCAACCTTTGGGACCGCACTAACTATGGCTACACCTTC. This encodes CASSNLWDRTNYGYTF.

The chain couples TRBV19 to TRBJ1-1; TRBD1 matches at 9 bases. The V gene end was trimmed by 7 bases and the J gene end by 5 bases; junction bases not matched to a gene: 8. Germline V gives CDR1 LNHDA, CDR2 SQIVND (reference sequence). The CDR3 contains 14 residues. CDR3 region: CASNIQGAQTEAFF. The CDR3 DNA sequence: TGTGCCAGTAACATACAGGGGGCGCAGACTGAAGCTTTCTTT.

The V call is TRBV10-3, the J call TRBJ2-1; D perhaps matches TRBD1 (5 bases). The CDR3 consists of 15 residues. Germline V gene data show CDR1 as ENHRY and CDR2 as SYGVKD. With 4 bases removed from V and 8 bases from J, the gap between germline ends came to 18 bases. CDR3 DNA: TGTGCCATCAGTGGAGGACACCGAAAAATGGATGAGCAGTTCTTC. Protein: CAISGGHRKMDEQFF.

In the case of this clone: A read error is possible here, since a much larger clone lies one base away. The identical CDR3 is also encoded by other nucleotide sequences in the sample. This rearrangement joins TRBV2 to TRBJ2-1; D gene unclear. CDR1 SNHLY and CDR2 FYNNEI come from the germline V gene. The V gene lost 6 bases and the J gene lost 4 bases, with 7 bases spanning the gap. CDR3 size: 12 residues. This CDR3 is CASSDGYNEQFF. The CDR3 DNA reads as TGTGCCAGCAGCGATGGTTACAATGAGCAGTTCTTC.

DNA of the CDR3: TGTGCCAGCAGTTTTCTGGGGAACATACGGTATTTT. Translating it yields CASSFLGNIRYF. This chain joins TRBV27 and TRBJ2-3; D ambiguous. Germline V gives CDR1 MNHEY, CDR2 SMNVEV (reference sequence). V was shortened by 3 bases and J by 14 bases, with 15 bases between the two germline ends. The CDR3 runs to 12 residues.

This rearrangement joins TRBV27 to TRBJ2-3, with 7 positions matching TRBD1. Germline CDR1 reads MNHEY; CDR2 reads SMNVEV (reference sequence). V was clipped by 7 bases and J by 3 bases; unmatched bases: 16. The CDR3 runs to 17 residues. CDR3 sequence reads: CASKRQGPRSTTDTQYF. The CDR3 DNA is TGTGCCAGCAAGAGACAGGGCCCAAGGAGTACAACAGATACGCAGTATTTT.